This entry describes one T cell receptor beta chain. The antigen is unknown. The junction departs from the called germline gene at one end, perhaps through a read error. Germline CDR1 reads SNHLY; CDR2 reads FYNNEI. There are 17 residues in the CDR3. Amplification used 60 Vbeta primers and 13 Jbeta primers. Sequenced by immunoSEQ multiplex PCR; TCRdb stores in-frame clones only, minus some. This table holds more than 90,000 clones. This specimen comes from a study of cytomegalovirus exposure and HLA in healthy donors. Points from the study as a whole: In most subjects, TCR beta sequences reportedly gave accurate predictions of HLA-A and HLA-B alleles.

Sequencing used PBMCs. The chain combines TRBV2 with TRBJ2-7; 8 bases map to TRBD2. The source is a man between 40 and 49 years old in good health and CMV-seropositive. The CDR3 loop is CASREGGSGALAYEQYF. CDR3 DNA sequence: TGTGCCAGCAGGGAAGGGGGTAGCGGGGCCCTCGCTTACGAGCAGTACTTC.